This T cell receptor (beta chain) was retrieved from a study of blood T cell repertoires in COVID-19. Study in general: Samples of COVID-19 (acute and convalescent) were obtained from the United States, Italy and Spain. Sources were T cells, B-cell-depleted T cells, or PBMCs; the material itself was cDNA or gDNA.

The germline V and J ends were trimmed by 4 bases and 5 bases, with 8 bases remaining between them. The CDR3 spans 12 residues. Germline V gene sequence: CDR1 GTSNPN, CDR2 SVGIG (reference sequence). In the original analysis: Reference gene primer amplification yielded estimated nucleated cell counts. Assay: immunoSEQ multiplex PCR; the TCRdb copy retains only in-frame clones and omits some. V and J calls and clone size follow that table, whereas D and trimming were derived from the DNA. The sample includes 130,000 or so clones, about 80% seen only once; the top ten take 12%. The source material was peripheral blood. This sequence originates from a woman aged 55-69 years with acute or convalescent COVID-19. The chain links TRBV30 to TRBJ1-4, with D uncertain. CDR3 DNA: TGTGCCTGGACCCCGGGGAATGAAAAACTGTTTTTT. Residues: CAWTPGNEKLFF.